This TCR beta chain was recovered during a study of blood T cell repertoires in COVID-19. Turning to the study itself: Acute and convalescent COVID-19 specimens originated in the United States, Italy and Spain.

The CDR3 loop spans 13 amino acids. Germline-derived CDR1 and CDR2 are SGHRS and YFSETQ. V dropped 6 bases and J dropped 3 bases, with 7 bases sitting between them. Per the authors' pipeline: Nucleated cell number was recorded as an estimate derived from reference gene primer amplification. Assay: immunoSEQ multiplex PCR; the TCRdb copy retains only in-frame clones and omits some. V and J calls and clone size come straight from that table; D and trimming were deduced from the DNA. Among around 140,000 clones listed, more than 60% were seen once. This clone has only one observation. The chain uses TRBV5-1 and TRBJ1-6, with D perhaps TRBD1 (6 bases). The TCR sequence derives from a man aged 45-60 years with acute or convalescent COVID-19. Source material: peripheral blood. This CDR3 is CASTDSYNSPLHF. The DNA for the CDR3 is TGCGCCAGCACGGACAGCTATAATTCACCCCTCCACTTT. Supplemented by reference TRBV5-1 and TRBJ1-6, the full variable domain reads KAGVTQTPRYLIKTRGQQVTLSCSPISGHRSVSWYQQTPGQGLQFLFEYFSETQRNKGNFPGRFSGRQFSNSRSEMNVSTLELGDSALYLCASTDSYNSPLHFGNGTRLTVT.